Each of the 5 T cell receptor beta chains below was sequenced from the same sample in a study of monozygotic twins with inflammatory bowel disease. After re-calling the 5' RACE reads, TCRdb lists one entry per CDR3 protein, DNA absent. Here the sample table reports a few hundred thousand distinct CDR3 sequences. The specimen was blood. These receptor sequences come from a human donor with ulcerative colitis or Crohn's disease, or a healthy co-twin of an affected twin (not recorded which).

The chain carries TRBV30 and TRBJ2-3; TCRdb reports TRBD2, a call that lacks DNA to check it against. From germline, CDR1 is GTSNPN and CDR2 SVGIG (reference sequence). The CDR3 is 16 amino acids. This CDR3 reads CACLWRGGPSTDTQYF.

The V gene is TRBV20-1, the J gene TRBJ2-7. This CDR3 region has 12 residues. Germline V lookup: CDR1 DFQATT, CDR2 SNEGSKA (reference sequence). The CDR3 loop is CSASRPELEQYF.

The V call is TRBV7-2, the J call TRBJ1-5; TCRdb selects TRBD1, and the lack of DNA leaves this call unchecked. CDR3 length: 13 residues. Germline V lookup: CDR1 SGHTA, CDR2 FQGNSA. CDR3 residues: CASSLDRGQPQHF.

The chain has TRBV3-1 and TRBJ2-1; the TCRdb call, TRBD1, lacks DNA for checking. Germline V lookup: CDR1 LGHDT, CDR2 YNNKEL (reference sequence). This CDR3 has 16 amino acids. The CDR3: CASSQGNWDRGHEQFF.

The rearrangement joins TRBV20-1 to TRBJ2-5; the TCRdb D gene call, TRBD2, has no DNA to confirm it. The V gene's germline CDR1 is DFQATT and CDR2 SNEGSKA (reference sequence). The CDR3 runs 18 residues. CDR3 region: CSARDPFGLAGGEETQYF.